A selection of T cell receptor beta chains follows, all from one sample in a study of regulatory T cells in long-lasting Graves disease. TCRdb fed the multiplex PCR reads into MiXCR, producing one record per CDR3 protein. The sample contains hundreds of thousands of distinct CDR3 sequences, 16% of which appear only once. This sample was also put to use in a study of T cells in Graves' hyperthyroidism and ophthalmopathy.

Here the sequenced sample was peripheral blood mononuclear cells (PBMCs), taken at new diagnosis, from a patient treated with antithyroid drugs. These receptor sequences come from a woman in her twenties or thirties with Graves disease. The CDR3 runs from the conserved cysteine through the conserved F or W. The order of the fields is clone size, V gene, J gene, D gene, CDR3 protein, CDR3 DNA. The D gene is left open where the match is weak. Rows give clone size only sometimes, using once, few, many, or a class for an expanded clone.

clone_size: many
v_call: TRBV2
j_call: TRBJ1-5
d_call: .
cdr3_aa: CASSQMVVPGQPQHF
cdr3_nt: TGTGCCAGCAGCCAGATGGTTGTGCCGGGTCAGCCCCAGCATTTT

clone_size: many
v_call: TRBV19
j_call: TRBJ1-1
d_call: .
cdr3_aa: CASNDDGVNTEAFF
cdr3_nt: TGTGCCAGTAATGACGACGGGGTGAACACTGAAGCTTTCTTT

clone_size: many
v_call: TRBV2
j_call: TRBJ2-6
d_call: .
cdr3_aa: CASKEGGANVLTF
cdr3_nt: TGTGCCAGCAAAGAAGGTGGGGCCAACGTCCTGACTTTC

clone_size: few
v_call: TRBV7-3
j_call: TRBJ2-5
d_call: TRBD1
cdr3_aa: CASSLTGTAETQYF
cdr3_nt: TGTGCCAGCAGCTTAACAGGGACAGCAGAGACCCAGTACTTC

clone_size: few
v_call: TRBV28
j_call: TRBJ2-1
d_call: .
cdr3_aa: CASSPEIATYNEQFF
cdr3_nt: TGTGCCAGCAGTCCCGAGATCGCGACTTACAATGAGCAGTTCTTC

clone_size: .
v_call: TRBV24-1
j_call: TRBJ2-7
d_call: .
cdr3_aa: CATSDSRTTRGEQYF
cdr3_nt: TGTGCCACCAGTGATTCGCGGACTACTAGGGGCGAGCAGTACTTC

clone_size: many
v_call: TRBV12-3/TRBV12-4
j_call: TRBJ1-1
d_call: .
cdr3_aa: CATEFSQGGTEAFF
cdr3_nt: TGTGCCACCGAATTTTCTCAGGGAGGCACTGAAGCTTTCTTT

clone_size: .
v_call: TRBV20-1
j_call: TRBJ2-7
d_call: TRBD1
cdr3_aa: CSVPGQASYEQYF
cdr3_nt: TGCAGTGTCCCGGGACAGGCGTCCTACGAGCAGTACTTC

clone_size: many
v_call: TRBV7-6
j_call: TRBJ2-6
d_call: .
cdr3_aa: CASSLMDSGANVLTF
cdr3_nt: TGTGCCAGCAGCTTAATGGACTCTGGGGCCAACGTCCTGACTTTC

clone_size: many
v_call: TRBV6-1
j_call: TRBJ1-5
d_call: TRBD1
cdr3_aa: CASSPTGTGGYSNQPQHF
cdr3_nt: TGTGCCAGCAGTCCAACGGGGACAGGGGGTTATAGCAATCAGCCCCAGCATTTT

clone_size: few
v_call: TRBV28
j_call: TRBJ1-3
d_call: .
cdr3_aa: CASSGWAGSSGNTIYF
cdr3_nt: TGTGCCAGCAGTGGTTGGGCAGGGAGCTCTGGAAACACCATATATTTT

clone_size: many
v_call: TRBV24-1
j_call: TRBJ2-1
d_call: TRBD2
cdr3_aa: CATSDPGLAESSYNEQFF
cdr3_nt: TGTGCCACCAGTGACCCTGGACTAGCGGAGAGCTCCTACAATGAGCAGTTCTTC

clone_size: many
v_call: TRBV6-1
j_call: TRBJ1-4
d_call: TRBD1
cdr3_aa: CASTRQGMGEKLFF
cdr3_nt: TGTGCCAGCACCCGACAGGGTATGGGTGAAAAACTGTTTTTT

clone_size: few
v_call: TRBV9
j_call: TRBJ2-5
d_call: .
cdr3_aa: CASSVDPGQETQYF
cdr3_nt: TGTGCCAGCAGCGTAGATCCCGGACAAGAGACCCAGTACTTC

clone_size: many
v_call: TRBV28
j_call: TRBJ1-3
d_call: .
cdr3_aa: CASSLSGTIGNTIYF
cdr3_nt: TGTGCCAGCAGTTTATCCGGGACGATTGGAAACACCATATATTTT

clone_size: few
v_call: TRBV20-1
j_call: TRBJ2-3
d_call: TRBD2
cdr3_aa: CSAPLAGGTTDTQYF
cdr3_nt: TGCAGTGCCCCACTAGCGGGAGGTACCACAGATACGCAGTATTTT

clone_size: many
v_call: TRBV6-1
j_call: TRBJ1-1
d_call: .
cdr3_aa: CASKPRYTWRGGNTEAFF
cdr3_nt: TGTGCCAGCAAGCCTCGTTACACATGGAGAGGTGGTAACACTGAAGCTTTCTTT

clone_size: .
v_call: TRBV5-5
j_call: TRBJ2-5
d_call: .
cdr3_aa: CASSPDYRQGAGGTQYF
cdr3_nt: TGTGCCAGCAGCCCCGACTATCGACAGGGAGCCGGGGGGACCCAGTACTTC

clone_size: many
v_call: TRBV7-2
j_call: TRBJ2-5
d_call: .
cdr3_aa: CASSLAGVRAKTQYF
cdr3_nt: TGTGCCAGCAGCTTAGCGGGCGTCAGGGCCAAGACCCAGTACTTC

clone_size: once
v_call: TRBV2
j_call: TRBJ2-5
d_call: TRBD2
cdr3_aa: CVSFIAGVRETQYF
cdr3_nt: TGTGTCAGCTTCATCGCGGGAGTTCGAGAGACCCAGTACTTC

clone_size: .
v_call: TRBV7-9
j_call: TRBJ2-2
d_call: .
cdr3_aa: CASSALWDTGELFF
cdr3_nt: TGTGCCAGCAGTGCGCTGTGGGACACCGGGGAGCTGTTTTTT

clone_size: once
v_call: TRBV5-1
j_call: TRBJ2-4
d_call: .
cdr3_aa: CASSLASYGKNIQYF
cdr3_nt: TGCGCCAGCAGCTTGGCCTCTTATGGCAAAAACATTCAGTACTTC

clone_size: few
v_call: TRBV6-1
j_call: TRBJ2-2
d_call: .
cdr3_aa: CASSTASLVLFF
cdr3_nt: TGTGCCAGCAGTACCGCGAGCCTCGTGCTGTTTTTT

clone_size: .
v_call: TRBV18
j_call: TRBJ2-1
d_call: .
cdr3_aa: CASSPPTTYNEQFF
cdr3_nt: TGTGCCAGCTCACCACCTACCACTTACAATGAGCAGTTCTTC

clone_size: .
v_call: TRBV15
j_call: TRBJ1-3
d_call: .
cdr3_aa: CATSTYGGSGNTIYF
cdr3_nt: TGTGCCACCAGCACCTACGGAGGCTCTGGAAACACCATATATTTT

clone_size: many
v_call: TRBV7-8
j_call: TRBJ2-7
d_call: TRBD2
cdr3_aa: CASSLAPGLAGVYEQYF
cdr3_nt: TGTGCCAGCAGCTTAGCTCCAGGACTAGCGGGAGTCTACGAGCAGTACTTC

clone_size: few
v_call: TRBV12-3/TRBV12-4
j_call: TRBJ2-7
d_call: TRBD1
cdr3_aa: CASSFYGSGGGTYEQYF
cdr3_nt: TGTGCCAGCAGTTTTTATGGGTCAGGGGGTGGAACCTACGAGCAGTACTTC

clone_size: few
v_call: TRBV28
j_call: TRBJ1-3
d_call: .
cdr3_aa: CASNWGNSGNTIYF
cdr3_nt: TGTGCCAGCAACTGGGGCAACTCTGGAAACACCATATATTTT

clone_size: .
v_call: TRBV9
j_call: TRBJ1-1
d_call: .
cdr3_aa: CASSPGPRPTNTEAFF
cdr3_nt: TGTGCCAGCAGCCCTGGACCCAGACCGACGAACACTGAAGCTTTCTTT

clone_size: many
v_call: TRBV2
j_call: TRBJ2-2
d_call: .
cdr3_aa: CASVGLAGPGELFF
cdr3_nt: TGTGCCAGCGTCGGTCTAGCAGGTCCCGGGGAGCTGTTTTTT

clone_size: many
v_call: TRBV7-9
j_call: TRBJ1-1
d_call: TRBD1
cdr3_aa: CASSWGTGGGTEAFF
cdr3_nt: TGTGCCAGCAGCTGGGGGACAGGGGGCGGGACTGAAGCTTTCTTT

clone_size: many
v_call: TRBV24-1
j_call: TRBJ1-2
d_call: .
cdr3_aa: CATRGSGYGYTF
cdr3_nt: TGTGCCACCAGGGGGTCGGGATACGGCTACACCTTC

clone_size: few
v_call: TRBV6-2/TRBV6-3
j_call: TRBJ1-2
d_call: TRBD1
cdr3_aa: CASRAGTGGRYGYTF
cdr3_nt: TGTGCCAGCAGGGCCGGGACAGGGGGAAGGTATGGCTACACCTTC

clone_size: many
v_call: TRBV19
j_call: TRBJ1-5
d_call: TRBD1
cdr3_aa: CASTARGQGSNQPQHF
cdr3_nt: TGTGCCAGTACCGCGAGAGGACAGGGGAGCAATCAGCCCCAGCATTTT

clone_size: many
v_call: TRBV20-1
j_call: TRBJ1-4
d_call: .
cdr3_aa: CSAIDTFWGNEKLFF
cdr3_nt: TGCAGTGCTATAGACACATTTTGGGGTAATGAAAAACTGTTTTTT

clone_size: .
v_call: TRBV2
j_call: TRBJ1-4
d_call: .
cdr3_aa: CASSDGFYEKLFF
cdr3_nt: TGTGCCAGCAGTGACGGGTTTTATGAAAAACTGTTTTTT

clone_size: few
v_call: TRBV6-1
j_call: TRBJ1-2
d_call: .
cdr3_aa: CASTSPGTNYGYTF
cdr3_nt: TGTGCCAGCACTTCGCCGGGGACTAACTATGGCTACACCTTC

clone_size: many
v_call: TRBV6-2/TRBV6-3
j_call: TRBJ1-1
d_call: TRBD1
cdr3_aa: CASSQTARGTEAFF
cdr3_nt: TGTGCCAGCAGTCAAACCGCCAGGGGGACTGAAGCTTTCTTT

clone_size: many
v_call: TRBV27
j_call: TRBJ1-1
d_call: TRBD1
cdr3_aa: CASSQAGGPMNTEAFF
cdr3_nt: TGTGCCAGCAGTCAGGCAGGGGGCCCCATGAACACTGAAGCTTTCTTT

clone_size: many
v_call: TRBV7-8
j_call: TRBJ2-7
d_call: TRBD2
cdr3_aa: CASSPRRASGSENYEQYF
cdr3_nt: TGTGCCAGCAGCCCCCGACGTGCAAGCGGGAGTGAAAACTACGAGCAGTACTTC